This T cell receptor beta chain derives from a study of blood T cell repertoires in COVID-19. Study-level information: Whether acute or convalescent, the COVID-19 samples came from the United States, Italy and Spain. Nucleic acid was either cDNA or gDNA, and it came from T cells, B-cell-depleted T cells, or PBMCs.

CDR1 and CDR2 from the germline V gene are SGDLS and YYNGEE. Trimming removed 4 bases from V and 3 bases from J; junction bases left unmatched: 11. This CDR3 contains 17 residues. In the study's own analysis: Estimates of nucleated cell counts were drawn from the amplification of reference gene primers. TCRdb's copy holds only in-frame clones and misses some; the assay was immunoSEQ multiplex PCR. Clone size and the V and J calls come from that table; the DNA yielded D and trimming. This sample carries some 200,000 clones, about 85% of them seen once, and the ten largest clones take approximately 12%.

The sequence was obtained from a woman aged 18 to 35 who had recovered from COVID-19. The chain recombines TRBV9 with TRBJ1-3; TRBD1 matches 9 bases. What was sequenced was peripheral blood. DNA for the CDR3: TGTGCCAGCAGCTCCGAGGTTGGGACAGGGTTTGGAAACACCATATATTTT. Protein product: CASSSEVGTGFGNTIYF.